A single sample is the source of the 8 T cell receptor beta chains below, sequenced in a study of blood T cell repertoires in COVID-19. Profiling relied on immunoSEQ multiplex PCR, and the TCRdb table lists in-frame clones only, not all of them. The sample records 62,000 or so clones, around three quarters being singletons. Sequencing used peripheral blood. The receptors shown here come from a human donor in a cohort sampled during active COVID-19.

CDR3 DNA sequence: TGCGCCAGCAGCCAAGTACCGGGACAGGGGGAGCAGTACTTC. This codes for CASSQVPGQGEQYF. The chain has TRBV4-3 and TRBJ2-7; 10 bases line up with TRBD1. The germline V gene encodes CDR1 LGHNA and CDR2 YSLEER. V lost 1 base and J lost 7; bases outside the gene matches: 4. The CDR3 is 14 residues long.

The chain is built from TRBV12-3 or TRBV12-4 and TRBJ1-1; 7 positions agree with TRBD1. Trimming at V came to 8 bases and at J to 4 bases, leaving 7 bases not matched to a gene. The CDR3 is 13 amino acids. In DNA, the CDR3 is TGTGCCAGCGGATCCTCAGGGGGCACTGAAGCTTTCTTT. It encodes CASGSSGGTEAFF.

This chain connects TRBV27 to TRBJ1-2; 8 positions match TRBD1. Trimming took 4 bases from V and 4 from J; bases not matched to a gene: 5. CDR1 and CDR2 from the germline V gene are MNHEY and SMNVEV (reference sequence). The CDR3 length is 14 residues. The CDR3 reads CASSSVDRGYGYTF. The CDR3 nucleotides are TGTGCCAGCAGTTCCGTCGACAGGGGCTATGGCTACACCTTC.

V is TRBV30 and J is TRBJ2-2, with 10 nucleotides matching TRBD2. This CDR3 comprises 14 residues. CDR1 is GTSNPN and CDR2 is SVGIG in the germline V gene (reference sequence). The ends lost 8 bases at V and 5 bases at J; junction bases unmatched: 8. The CDR3 here is CALRTSGLTGELFF. The CDR3 region has the DNA TGTGCCCTACGGACTAGCGGCCTGACCGGGGAGCTGTTTTTT.

J is TRBJ2-2 and V is TRBV5-4; D may be TRBD2 (6 bases). The germline CDR1 and CDR2 sequences are SGHNT and YYREEE (reference sequence). The CDR3 sequence is 15 residues long. The ends were cut back, 0 bases at V and 0 bases at J, with 6 bases in the middle. CDR3 amino acids: CASSLAGANTGELFF. The DNA for the CDR3 is TGTGCCAGCAGCTTGGCGGGAGCGAACACCGGGGAGCTGTTTTTT.

The chain uses TRBV28 and TRBJ2-1; 16 nucleotides line up with TRBD2. Germline trimming cut 5 bases from V and 7 bases from J; bases unmatched to any gene: 2. The CDR3 length is 15 residues. Germline CDR1 is MDHEN and CDR2 is SYDVKM. The CDR3 coding sequence is TGTGCCAGCAGTCAGGGACTAGCGGGGGGGAATGAGCAGTTCTTC. The encoded protein is CASSQGLAGGNEQFF.

The chain combines TRBV5-4 with TRBJ2-2; 9 positions match TRBD2. The J segment lost 7 bases and the V segment lost 0 bases, leaving 7 bases of the junction unmatched. There are 16 residues in the CDR3. Germline V lookup: CDR1 SGHNT, CDR2 YYREEE (reference sequence). Written as DNA, the CDR3 is TGTGCCAGCAGCTTGGTTCGCGGGGGGGCCGGCGGGGAGCTGTTTTTT. Its translation: CASSLVRGGAGGELFF.

The gene calls are TRBV29-1 and TRBJ1-1, with 7 bases that match TRBD1. Germline V lookup: CDR1 SQVTM, CDR2 ANQGSEA. The CDR3 has 14 amino acids. V shed 3 bases and J 5 bases; nucleotides not matched to a gene: 9. The CDR3 DNA sequence: TGCAGCGTTGATCCGAGGGGGCGCGGGACTGAAGCTTTCTTT. Translation: CSVDPRGRGTEAFF.